The rows below give T cell receptor beta chains drawn from one sample of a study of cytomegalovirus exposure and HLA in healthy donors. Clones were sequenced by immunoSEQ multiplex PCR, and TCRdb holds only the in-frame ones, with some missing. The sample contains 140,000 or so clones, over 75% of which appear only once. The specimen sequenced was PBMCs. The receptor set was obtained from a woman between 40 and 50 years old in good health and CMV-seronegative. Both conserved end residues are part of each CDR3. The order of the fields is V gene, J gene, D gene, clone size, CDR3 protein, CDR3 DNA. A D gene is named only where the DNA matches it firmly. Expanded clones are given a class, and other clones once, few, many or no size at all.

>TRBV13|TRBJ2-1|TRBD1|.
CASSFGDSSYNEQFF
TGTGCCAGCAGCTTCGGGGACAGCTCCTACAATGAGCAGTTCTTC
>TRBV5-1|TRBJ2-2|.|once
CASSLVGEDTGELFF
TGCGCCAGCAGCTTGGTAGGGGAGGACACCGGGGAGCTGTTTTTT
>TRBV4-3|TRBJ1-5|.|.
CASSPSWLEGPQHF
TGCGCCAGCAGCCCCTCGTGGCTTGAGGGGCCCCAGCATTTT
>TRBV11-3|TRBJ2-1|TRBD2|.
CASSSLAGGANEQFF
TGTGCCAGCAGCTCGTTAGCGGGAGGGGCCAATGAGCAGTTCTTC
>TRBV30|TRBJ1-6|.|.
CAWSATAYNSPLHF
TGTGCCTGGAGCGCGACAGCTTATAATTCACCCCTCCACTTT
>TRBV11-3|TRBJ2-1|TRBD2|.
CASSLSGSGNEQFF
TGTGCCAGCAGTTTAAGCGGGAGTGGCAATGAGCAGTTCTTC
>TRBV5-4|TRBJ1-5|.|.
CASSLGHGNNQPQHF
TGTGCCAGCAGCCTGGGACACGGAAACAATCAGCCCCAGCATTTT
>TRBV29-1|TRBJ2-1|.|.
CSVEDLRVPYNEQFF
TGCAGCGTTGAAGACTTAAGAGTTCCCTACAATGAGCAGTTCTTC
>TRBV28|TRBJ2-5|TRBD2|.
CASSLLTSAQETQYF
TGTGCCAGCAGTTTGTTGACTAGCGCTCAAGAGACCCAGTACTTC
>TRBV7-2|TRBJ2-2|.|.
CASSPRRAAGELFF
TGTGCCAGCAGCCCGAGGCGGGCTGCCGGGGAGCTGTTTTTT
>TRBV12-5|TRBJ2-7|TRBD1|.
CASGLEQGNEQYF
TGTGCTAGTGGTTTGGAACAGGGGAACGAGCAGTACTTC
>TRBV27|TRBJ2-1|TRBD2|.
CASARGGSSYNEQFF
TGTGCCAGCGCCCGCGGGGGGAGCTCCTACAATGAGCAGTTCTTC
>TRBV30|TRBJ2-5|TRBD2|.
CAWGRAGLAFETQYF
TGTGCCTGGGGTCGGGCGGGACTAGCGTTTGAGACCCAGTACTTC